Each of the 14 T cell receptor beta chains below was sequenced from the same sample in a study of cytomegalovirus exposure and HLA in healthy donors. The PCR was carried out with 60 Vbeta primers and 13 Jbeta primers. TCRdb's table, derived via immunoSEQ multiplex PCR, lists solely in-frame clones and lacks some. The clone table shows about 150,000 clones, with the ten largest holding roughly 1.9%. The sequenced sample consisted of PBMCs. These receptor sequences come from a man aged 25 to 45 in good health and CMV-seronegative.

The V gene is TRBV11-2, the J gene TRBJ2-5; 10 bases fit TRBD1. The J call may not be correct, given that the DNA end is closer to TRBJ2-7. Germline CDR1 is SGHAT and CDR2 is FQNNGV. This CDR3 comprises 14 residues. In DNA form, the CDR3 reads TGTGCCAGCAGCTCGGGACAGGGGAGAGGCGAGCAGTACTTC. Protein product: CASSSGQGRGEQYF.

The rearrangement links TRBV14 to TRBJ1-4, with 9 positions matching TRBD1. The V gene's germline CDR1 is SGHDN and CDR2 FVKESK. This CDR3 spans 15 amino acids. Trimming at V came to 2 bases and at J to 2 bases, leaving 0 bases not matched to a gene. The CDR3 sequence: CASSQTGGTNEKLFF. Here the CDR3 DNA reads TGTGCCAGCAGCCAAACAGGGGGCACTAATGAAAAACTGTTTTTT.

The CDR3 coding sequence is TGTGCCAGCAGCCAAGGGCGGGAGCCCCTCAATGAGCAGTTCTTC. Translated: CASSQGREPLNEQFF. This chain uses TRBV14 with TRBJ2-1, with 7 bases matching TRBD2. The germline CDR1 and CDR2 sequences are SGHDN and FVKESK. This CDR3 has 15 residues. J lost 6 bases, V lost 1 base, and 6 bases had no gene match.

This chain joins TRBV4-2 and TRBJ1-4, with D perhaps matching TRBD1 (5 bases). The CDR3 totals 15 residues. The V end lost 1 base, the J end lost 4 bases, and 10 bases lay between the germline ends. The germline CDR1 and CDR2 sequences are LGHNA and YNFKEQ. The CDR3 nucleotides read TGTGCCAGCAGCCAAGGGGGGGGGAGTAATGAAAAACTGTTTTTT. Its translation is CASSQGGGSNEKLFF.

This chain connects TRBV9 to TRBJ1-5; no definite D call. The V gene's germline CDR1 is SGDLS and CDR2 YYNGEE. The CDR3 loop spans 14 amino acids. The germline V and J ends were trimmed by 0 bases and 2 bases, with 6 bases remaining between them. This CDR3 is CASSVGSGNQPQHF. CDR3 DNA sequence: TGTGCCAGCAGCGTAGGGAGTGGCAATCAGCCCCAGCATTTT.

The chain recombines TRBV18 with TRBJ2-1; 7 bases map to TRBD2. The V segment lost 1 base and the J segment 7 bases; nucleotides outside the gene matches: 10. The CDR3 covers 16 residues. Germline V gene data show CDR1 as KGHSH and CDR2 as LQKENI. The CDR3 sequence: CASSPRSGIGRNEQFF. The CDR3 DNA reads TGTGCCAGCTCACCACGGAGCGGGATAGGGAGAAATGAGCAGTTCTTC.

The chain combines TRBV5-1 with TRBJ2-3; 14 bases match TRBD2. The J segment lost 3 bases and the V segment lost 4 bases, leaving 7 bases of the junction unmatched. Germline V lookup: CDR1 SGHRS, CDR2 YFSETQ. The CDR3 has 17 residues. The CDR3 region has the DNA TGCGCCAGCAGCACCGGGACTAGCGGGAGTGGGACAGATACGCAGTATTTT. Translated: CASSTGTSGSGTDTQYF.

This CDR3 reads CASSTIPGLASHTGELFF. The CDR3 region has the DNA TGTGCCAGCAGCACGATCCCGGGACTAGCGTCGCACACCGGGGAGCTGTTTTTT. This chain connects TRBV7-9 to TRBJ2-2; 10 bases align to TRBD2. Germline V gene lookup returns CDR1 SEHNR and CDR2 FQNEAQ (reference sequence). This CDR3 spans 18 amino acids. Unmatched junction bases numbered 12, after V lost 5 bases and J lost 3 bases.

The chain combines TRBV29-1 with TRBJ2-1, with D unresolved. V lost 6 bases, J lost 9 bases, and 15 bases lay in between. CDR1 SQVTM and CDR2 ANQGSEA come from the germline V gene. This CDR3 region has 12 residues. The CDR3 nucleotides are TGCAGCGTGATACTGGAGATGGGTGAGCAGTTCTTC. Amino acid sequence: CSVILEMGEQFF.

The rearrangement uses TRBV19 and TRBJ1-4; 9 positions match TRBD1. Per the germline V gene, CDR1 is LNHDA and CDR2 is SQIVND (reference sequence). The CDR3 extends over 14 amino acids. Trimming removed 6 bases from V and 7 bases from J; junction bases left unmatched: 6. This CDR3 is CASRTGGMSEKLFF. The DNA for the CDR3 is TGTGCCAGTAGGACAGGGGGAATGAGTGAAAAACTGTTTTTT.

The rearrangement links TRBV7-9 to TRBJ1-1, with D uncertain. Germline CDR1 and CDR2: SEHNR and FQNEAQ (reference sequence). There are 13 residues in the CDR3. V lost 7 bases and J lost 1, with 10 bases in between. Written as DNA, the CDR3 is TGTGCCAGCACCGCCTCCGGGAACACTGAAGCTTTCTTT. Its translation is CASTASGNTEAFF.

The V call is TRBV7-9, the J call TRBJ2-1; 14 nucleotides match TRBD2. Germline V gene data show CDR1 as SEHNR and CDR2 as FQNEAQ (reference sequence). The CDR3 spans 18 residues. V dropped 2 bases and J dropped 7; count of bases not matched to a gene: 10. The CDR3 region has the DNA TGTGCCAGCAGCTTAAGAGGGGGACTAGCGGGAGTCTTGAATGAGCAGTTCTTC. Translating gives CASSLRGGLAGVLNEQFF.

The chain uses TRBV25-1 and TRBJ2-3; D may be TRBD2 (5 bases). Trimming cost V 2 bases and J 6 bases, with 15 bases left between them. Germline V gene lookup returns CDR1 MGHDK and CDR2 SYGVNS. The CDR3 is made up of 15 amino acids. The CDR3 DNA reads TGTGCCAGCAGTGAAAATCCAGCGGAGGTGGATACGCAGTATTTT. Protein product: CASSENPAEVDTQYF.

As regards this clone: Other DNA sequences in the same sample also yield this CDR3. V gene TRBV6-1 combines with J gene TRBJ2-7; TRBD2 matches 7 bases. Trimming at V came to 4 bases and at J to 4 bases, leaving 10 bases not matched to a gene. Germline CDR1 is MNHNS and CDR2 is SASEGT. The length of the CDR3 is 15 residues. The CDR3 sequence: CASSGVAGVSYEQYF. CDR3 bases: TGTGCCAGCAGTGGGGTGGCGGGAGTGTCTTACGAGCAGTACTTC.